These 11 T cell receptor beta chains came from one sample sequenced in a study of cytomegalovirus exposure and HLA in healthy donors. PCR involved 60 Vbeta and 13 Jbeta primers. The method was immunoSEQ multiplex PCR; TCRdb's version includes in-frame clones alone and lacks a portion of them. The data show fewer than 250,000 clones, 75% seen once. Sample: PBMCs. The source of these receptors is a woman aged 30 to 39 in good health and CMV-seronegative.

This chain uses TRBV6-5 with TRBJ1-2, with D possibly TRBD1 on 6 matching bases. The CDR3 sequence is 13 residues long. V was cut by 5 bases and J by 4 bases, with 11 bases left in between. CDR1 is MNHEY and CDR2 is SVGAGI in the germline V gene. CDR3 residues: CASSEATGYGYTF. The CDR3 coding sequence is TGTGCCAGCAGTGAAGCGACAGGCTATGGCTACACCTTC.

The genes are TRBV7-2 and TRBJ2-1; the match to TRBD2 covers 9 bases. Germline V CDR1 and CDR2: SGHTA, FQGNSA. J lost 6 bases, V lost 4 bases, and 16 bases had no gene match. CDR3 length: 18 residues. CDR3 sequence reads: CASSSRSSGLAIFNEQFF. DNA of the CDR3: TGTGCCAGCAGCTCACGTAGTTCTGGACTAGCGATTTTCAATGAGCAGTTCTTC. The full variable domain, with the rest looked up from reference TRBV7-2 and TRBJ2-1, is GAGVSQSPSNKVTEKGKDVELRCDPISGHTALYWYRQSLGQGLEFLIYFQGNSAPDKSGLPSDRFSAERTGGSVSTLTIQRTQQEDSAVYLCASSSRSSGLAIFNEQFFGPGTRLTVL.

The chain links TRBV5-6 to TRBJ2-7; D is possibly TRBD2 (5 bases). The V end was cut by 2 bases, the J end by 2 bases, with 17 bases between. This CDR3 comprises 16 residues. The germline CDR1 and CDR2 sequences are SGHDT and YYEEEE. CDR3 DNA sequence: TGTGCCAGCAGCTTACCCTCGGCGGGCATGACCTACGAGCAGTACTTC. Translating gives CASSLPSAGMTYEQYF.

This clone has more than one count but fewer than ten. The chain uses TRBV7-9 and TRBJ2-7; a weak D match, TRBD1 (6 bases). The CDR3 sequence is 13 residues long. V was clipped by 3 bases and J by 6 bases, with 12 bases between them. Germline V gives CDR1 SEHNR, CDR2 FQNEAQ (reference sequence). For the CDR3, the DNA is TGTGCCAGCAGCTTTACTATAGGGGGCGAGCAGTACTTC. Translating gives CASSFTIGGEQYF. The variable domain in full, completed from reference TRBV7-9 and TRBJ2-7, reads DTGVSQNPRHKITKRGQNVTFRCDPISEHNRLYWYRQTLGQGPEFLTYFQNEAQLEKSRLLSDRFSAERPKGSFSTLEIQRTEQGDSAMYLCASSFTIGGEQYFGPGTRLTVT.

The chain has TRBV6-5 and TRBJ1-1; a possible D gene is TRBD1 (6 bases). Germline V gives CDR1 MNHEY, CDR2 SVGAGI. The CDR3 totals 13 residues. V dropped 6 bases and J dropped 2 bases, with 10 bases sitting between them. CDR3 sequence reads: CASSNRENTEAFF. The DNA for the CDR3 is TGTGCCAGCAGCAACAGGGAAAACACTGAAGCTTTCTTT.

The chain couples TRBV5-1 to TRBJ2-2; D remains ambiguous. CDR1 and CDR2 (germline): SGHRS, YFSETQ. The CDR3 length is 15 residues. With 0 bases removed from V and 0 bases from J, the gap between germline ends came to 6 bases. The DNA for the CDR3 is TGCGCCAGCAGCTTGGCCACACCGAACACCGGGGAGCTGTTTTTT. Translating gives CASSLATPNTGELFF.

CDR3 coding DNA: TGTGCCAGCAAGAAACTAGCGGCCGGGGAGCTGTTTTTT. Encoded protein: CASKKLAAGELFF. V and J are TRBV6-1 and TRBJ2-2, with 8 nucleotides matching TRBD2. With 7 bases clipped from V and 6 bases from J, the junction kept 4 bases outside the gene matches. Germline V gives CDR1 MNHNS, CDR2 SASEGT. This CDR3 contains 13 residues.

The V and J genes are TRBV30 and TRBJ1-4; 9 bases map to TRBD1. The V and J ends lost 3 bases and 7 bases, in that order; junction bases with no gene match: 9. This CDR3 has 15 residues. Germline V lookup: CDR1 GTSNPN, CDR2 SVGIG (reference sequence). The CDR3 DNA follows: TGTGCCTGGAGCGTAGAGGGACAGGGAGGTGAAAAACTGTTTTTT. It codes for CAWSVEGQGGEKLFF.

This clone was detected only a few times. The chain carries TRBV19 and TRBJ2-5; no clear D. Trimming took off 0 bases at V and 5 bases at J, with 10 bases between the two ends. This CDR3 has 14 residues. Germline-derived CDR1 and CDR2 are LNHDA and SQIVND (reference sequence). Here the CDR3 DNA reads TGTGCCAGTAGTATAGATCCAGGCCGGGAGACCCAGTACTTC. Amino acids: CASSIDPGRETQYF.

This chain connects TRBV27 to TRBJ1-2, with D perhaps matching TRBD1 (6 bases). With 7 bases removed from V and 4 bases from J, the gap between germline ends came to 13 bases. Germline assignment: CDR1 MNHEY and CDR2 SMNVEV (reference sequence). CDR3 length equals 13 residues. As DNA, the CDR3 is TGTGCCAGCACGGGGTCCAGGGGCTATGGCTACACCTTC. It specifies CASTGSRGYGYTF.

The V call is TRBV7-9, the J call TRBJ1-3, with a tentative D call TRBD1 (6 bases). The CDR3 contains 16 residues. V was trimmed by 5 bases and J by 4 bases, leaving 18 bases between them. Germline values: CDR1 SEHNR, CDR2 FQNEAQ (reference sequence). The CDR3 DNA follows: TGTGCCAGCAGCCCCAGAGGACAGACGGTGGGAAACACCATATATTTT. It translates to CASSPRGQTVGNTIYF.